The clone carrying this TCR beta chain was seen a few times. As yet, its antigen is unknown. The record originates from a study of T cells after yellow fever vaccination. In TCRdb, the 5' RACE reads were re-called with MiXCR into one record per CDR3 protein. Of a few hundred thousand distinct CDR3 sequences listed, approximately 10% are singletons. Study-wide points: Most clones from primary vaccination were detected again post-booster (roughly 95% CD4, about 88% CD8). The secondary response peaked faster, at day 5 versus 15, but was weaker. Across the CD4 and CD8 compartments, a small share of clonotypes was present in both.

The V and J ends lost 5 bases and 9 bases respectively, with 14 bases between them. The CDR3 consists of 12 residues. Germline V CDR1 and CDR2: DFQATT, SNEGSKA (reference sequence). This chain links TRBV20-1 with TRBJ1-5; D gene unclear. The sequence derives from a man between 18 and 29 years old who received the YFV17D yellow fever vaccine. This sample comprised CD4+ T cells sorted from PBMCs, obtained 5 days after the yellow fever booster vaccination. The CDR3 is CSAAGPLGPQHF. The CDR3 DNA follows: TGCAGTGCTGCTGGGCCGCTGGGGCCCCAGCATTTT.